Following are 10 T cell receptor beta chains from one sample sequenced in a study of T cells in Graves' hyperthyroidism and ophthalmopathy (dated by TCRdb to about 2019). To prepare the library, multiplex PCR was applied. Sequencing used an Illumina HiSeq 2000. Amplification of TCR beta CDR3 regions was carried out from RNA transcripts. A first-round RT-PCR of the TCR CDR3 used the HTBI primer set with the Qiagen OneStep RT-PCR kit. TCRdb cleaned the public reads at Q25 with fastp, built clones with MiXCR and kept in-frame beta chains. Entries that share a CDR3 protein sequence are merged under the most common genes and DNA. For this sample the table gives fewer than 900,000 distinct CDR3 sequences, of which 18% were detected only once. The biggest ten clones account for 16% of the sample. The sample consisted of blood. These receptors all come from a woman aged 45-65 years with Graves' hyperthyroidism that later progressed to Graves' ophthalmopathy.

The V gene is TRBV30, the J gene TRBJ1-1; D gene unclear. This CDR3 has 12 residues. Per germline, CDR1 GTSNPN and CDR2 SVGIG (reference sequence). V lost 5 bases to trimming and J lost 0 bases, with 7 bases between them. The CDR3: CAWGPLNTEAFF. CDR3 nucleotide sequence: TGTGCCTGGGGCCCTTTGAACACTGAAGCTTTCTTT.

The chain has TRBV20-1 and TRBJ1-1; 7 bases match TRBD1. CDR1 is DFQATT and CDR2 is SNEGSKA in the germline V gene (reference sequence). The CDR3 has 13 residues. V trimming: 5 bases; J trimming: 0 bases; junction bases outside the gene matches: 3. CDR3 residues: CSAPGQVNTEAFF. DNA of the CDR3: TGCAGTGCTCCTGGACAGGTGAACACTGAAGCTTTCTTT.

This clonotype came up a few times. The chain employs TRBV7-9 and TRBJ1-2, with D perhaps matching TRBD1 (5 bases). The length of the CDR3 is 15 residues. V shed 5 bases and J shed 2 bases, with 15 bases lying between them. Germline V gene data show CDR1 as SEHNR and CDR2 as FQNEAQ (reference sequence). The CDR3 protein is CASSPVMAGNYGYTF. CDR3 DNA sequence: TGTGCCAGCAGCCCTGTAATGGCAGGGAACTATGGCTACACCTTC. The entire variable domain, with the rest obtained from reference TRBV7-9 and TRBJ1-2, is as follows: DTGVSQNPRHKITKRGQNVTFRCDPISEHNRLYWYRQTLGQGPEFLTYFQNEAQLEKSRLLSDRFSAERPKGSFSTLEIQRTEQGDSAMYLCASSPVMAGNYGYTFGSGTRLTVV.

This clonotype was detected a few times. This rearrangement joins TRBV6-5 to TRBJ1-5, with a tentative D call TRBD1 (5 bases). CDR3 size: 13 residues. V lost 2 bases, J lost 6 bases, and 8 bases lay in between. Germline CDR1 and CDR2: MNHEY and SVGAGI. The CDR3 DNA follows: TGTGCCAGCAGTTACGGGACGGGTCAGCCCCAGCATTTT. This encodes CASSYGTGQPQHF.

This clonotype was counted at least ten times. The rearrangement joins TRBV20-1 to TRBJ2-2, with D possibly TRBD2 on 7 matching bases. CDR3 size: 17 residues. The germline V gene encodes CDR1 DFQATT and CDR2 SNEGSKA (reference sequence). Trimming cost V 3 bases and J 1 base, with 18 bases left between them. The CDR3 DNA reads TGCAGTGCTAGTGACCAGAGAGGGGGGGTGAACACCGGGGAGCTGTTTTTT. This sequence encodes CSASDQRGGVNTGELFF.

At least ten counts were recorded for this clonotype. The chain uses TRBV5-5 and TRBJ2-5; D unclear. The CDR3 covers 13 residues. Germline CDR1 and CDR2: SGHKS and YYEKEE (reference sequence). V lost 6 bases to trimming and J lost 0 bases, with 9 bases between them. CDR3 nucleotide sequence: TGTGCCAGCATCACCGTGAACCAAGAGACCCAGTACTTC. Translating gives CASITVNQETQYF.

This chain joins TRBV27 and TRBJ2-5; 11 bases align to TRBD2. V was clipped by 8 bases and J by 3 bases; unmatched bases: 17. Germline values: CDR1 MNHEY, CDR2 SMNVEV (reference sequence). This CDR3 comprises 18 residues. CDR3 residues: CASRAMGLAAPGKETQYF. The DNA of the CDR3 is TGTGCCAGCCGCGCCATGGGACTAGCGGCCCCGGGGAAAGAGACCCAGTACTTC.

This clonotype was counted only a few times. The CDR3 region has the DNA TGTGCCGGAAGACAGGGGGAAAAACTGTTTTTT. Amino acids: CAGRQGEKLFF. The chain employs TRBV30 and TRBJ1-4; 8 positions match TRBD1. There are 11 residues in the CDR3. Trimming at V came to 8 bases and at J to 8 bases, leaving 4 bases not matched to a gene. CDR1 GTSNPN and CDR2 SVGIG come from the germline V gene (reference sequence).

This clonotype was seen at least ten times. CDR3 in DNA: TGCGCCAGCAGCTCCACGACAGGTCCTTCCTACGAGCAGTACTTC. Encoded protein: CASSSTTGPSYEQYF. The chain carries TRBV5-1 and TRBJ2-7; TRBD1 is a possible D gene (6 bases). V was pared by 3 bases and J by 1 base, with 14 bases between. The length of the CDR3 is 15 residues. Germline-derived CDR1 and CDR2 are SGHRS and YFSETQ.

This clonotype was seen ten or more times. The chain recombines TRBV11-3 with TRBJ2-1, with 16 bases aligning to TRBD2. From germline, CDR1 is SGHNT and CDR2 YENEEA. After removal of 5 bases from V and 7 bases from J, the junction contained 5 bases not matched to a gene. The CDR3 is 16 amino acids. Written as DNA, the CDR3 is TGTGCCAGCAGCCTGGGACTAGCGGGGGGGCAAAATGAGCAGTTCTTC. Translating gives CASSLGLAGGQNEQFF.